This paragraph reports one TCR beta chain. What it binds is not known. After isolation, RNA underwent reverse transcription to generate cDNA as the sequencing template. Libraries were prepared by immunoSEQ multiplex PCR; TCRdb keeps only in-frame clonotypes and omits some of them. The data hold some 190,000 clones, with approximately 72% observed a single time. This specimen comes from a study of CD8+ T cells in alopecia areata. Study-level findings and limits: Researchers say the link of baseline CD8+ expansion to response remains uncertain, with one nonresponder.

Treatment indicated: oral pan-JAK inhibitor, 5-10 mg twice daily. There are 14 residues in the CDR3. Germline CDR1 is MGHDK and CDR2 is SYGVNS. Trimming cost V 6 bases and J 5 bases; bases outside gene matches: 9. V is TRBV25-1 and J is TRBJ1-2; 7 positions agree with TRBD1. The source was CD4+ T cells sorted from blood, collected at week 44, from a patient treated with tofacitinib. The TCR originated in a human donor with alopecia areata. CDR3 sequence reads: CASRDPGQKYGYTF. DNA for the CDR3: TGTGCCAGCAGGGACCCGGGACAGAAATATGGCTACACCTTC.